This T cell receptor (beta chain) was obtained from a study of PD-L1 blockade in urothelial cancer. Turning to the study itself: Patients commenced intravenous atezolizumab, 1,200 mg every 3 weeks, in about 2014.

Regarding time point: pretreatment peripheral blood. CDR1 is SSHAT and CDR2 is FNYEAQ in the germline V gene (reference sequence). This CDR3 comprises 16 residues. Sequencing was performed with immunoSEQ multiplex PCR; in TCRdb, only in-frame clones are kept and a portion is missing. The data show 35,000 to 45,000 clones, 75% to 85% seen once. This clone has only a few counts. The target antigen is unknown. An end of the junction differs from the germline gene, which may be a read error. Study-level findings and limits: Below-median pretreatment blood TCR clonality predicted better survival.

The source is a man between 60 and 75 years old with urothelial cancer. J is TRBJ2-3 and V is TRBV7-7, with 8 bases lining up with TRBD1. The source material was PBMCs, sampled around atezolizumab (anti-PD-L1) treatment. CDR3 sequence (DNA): TGTGCTAGCAGACAGGACAGGGAACCCTCCACAGATACGCAGTATTTT. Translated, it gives CASRQDREPSTDTQYF.